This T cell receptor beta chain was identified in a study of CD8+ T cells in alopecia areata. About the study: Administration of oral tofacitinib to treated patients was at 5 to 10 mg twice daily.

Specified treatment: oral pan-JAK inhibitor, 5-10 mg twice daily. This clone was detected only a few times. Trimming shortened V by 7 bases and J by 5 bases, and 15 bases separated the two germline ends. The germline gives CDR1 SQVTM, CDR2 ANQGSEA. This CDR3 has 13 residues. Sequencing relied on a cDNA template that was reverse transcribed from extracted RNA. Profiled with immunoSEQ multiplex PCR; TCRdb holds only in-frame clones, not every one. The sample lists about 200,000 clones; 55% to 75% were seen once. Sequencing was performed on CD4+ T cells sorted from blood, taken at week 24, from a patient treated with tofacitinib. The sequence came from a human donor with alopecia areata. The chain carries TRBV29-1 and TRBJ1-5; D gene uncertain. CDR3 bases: TGCAGCGCTCAATCGCGAGGTGATCAGCCCCAGCATTTT. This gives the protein CSAQSRGDQPQHF.